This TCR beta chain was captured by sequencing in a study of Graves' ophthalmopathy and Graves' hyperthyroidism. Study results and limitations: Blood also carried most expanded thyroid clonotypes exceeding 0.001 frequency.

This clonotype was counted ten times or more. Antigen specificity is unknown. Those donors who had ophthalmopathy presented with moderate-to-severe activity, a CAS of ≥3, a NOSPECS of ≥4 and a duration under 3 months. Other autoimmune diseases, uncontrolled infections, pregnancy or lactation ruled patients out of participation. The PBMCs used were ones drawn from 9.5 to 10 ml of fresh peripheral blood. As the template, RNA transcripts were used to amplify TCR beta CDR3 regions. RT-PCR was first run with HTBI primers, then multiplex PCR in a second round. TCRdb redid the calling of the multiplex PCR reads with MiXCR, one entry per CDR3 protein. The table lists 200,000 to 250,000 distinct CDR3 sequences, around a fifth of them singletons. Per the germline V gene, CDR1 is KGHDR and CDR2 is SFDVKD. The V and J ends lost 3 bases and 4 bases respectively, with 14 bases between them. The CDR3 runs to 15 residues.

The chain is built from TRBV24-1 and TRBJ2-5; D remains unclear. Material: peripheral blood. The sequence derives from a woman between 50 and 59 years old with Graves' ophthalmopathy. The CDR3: CATSDPGPSRETQYF. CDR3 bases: TGTGCCACCAGTGATCCCGGTCCGAGTAGAGAGACCCAGTACTTC.